The entry below gives a single T cell receptor beta chain sequence along with its context. The data were obtained in a study of blood T cell repertoires in COVID-19. CDR1 is MNHEY, CDR2 SVGAGI, per germline. Trimming removed 5 bases at V and 5 bases at J, with 12 bases between. The CDR3 covers 13 residues. The authors' processing: From reference gene primer amplification, estimates of nucleated cell counts were derived. The method was immunoSEQ multiplex PCR; TCRdb's version includes in-frame clones alone and lacks a portion of them. V, J and clone size are those of that table, while D and trimming were read from the DNA. The table has almost 200,000 clones, about 90% seen once.

The chain has TRBV6-5 and TRBJ1-2; D is ambiguous. Sequencing used peripheral blood. The clonotype comes from a woman between 70 and 85 years old with acute or convalescent COVID-19. This chain's CDR3 is CASSTVRGYGYTF. The CDR3 nucleotides read TGTGCCAGCAGTACGGTGAGAGGGTATGGCTACACCTTC.